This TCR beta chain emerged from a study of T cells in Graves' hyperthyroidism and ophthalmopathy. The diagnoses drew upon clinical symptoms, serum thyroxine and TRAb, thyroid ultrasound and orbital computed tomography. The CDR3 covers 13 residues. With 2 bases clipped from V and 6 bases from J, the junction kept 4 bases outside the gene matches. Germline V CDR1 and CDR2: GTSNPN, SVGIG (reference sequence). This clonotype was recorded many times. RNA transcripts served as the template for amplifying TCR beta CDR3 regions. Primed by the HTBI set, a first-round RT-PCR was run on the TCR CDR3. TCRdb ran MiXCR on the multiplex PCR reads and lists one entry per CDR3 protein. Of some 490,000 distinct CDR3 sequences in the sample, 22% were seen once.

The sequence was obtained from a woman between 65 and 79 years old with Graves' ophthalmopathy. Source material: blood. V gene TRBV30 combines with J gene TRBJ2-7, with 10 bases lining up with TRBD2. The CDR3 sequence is CAWSLAGDGEQYF. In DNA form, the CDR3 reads TGTGCCTGGAGTCTAGCGGGAGATGGCGAGCAGTACTTC.